The clone carrying this T cell receptor beta chain was detected many times. Its antigen remains unidentified. The CDR3 totals 15 residues. The germline V gene has CDR1 LNHDA and CDR2 SQIVND (reference sequence). Unmatched junction bases numbered 5, after V lost 2 bases and J lost 7 bases. This entry belongs to a study of T cell repertoires in cytomegalovirus infection. Study overall: CMV infection and matching HLA type were both indicated by public TCR beta signatures.

Overall study results and limits: CMV-specific TCR beta clonotypes restricted by HLA-C were the ones dominating the ex vivo response. Cumulative frequency (of public TCR beta family members) identified carriers of CMV plus the relevant HLA.

TCRdb passed the reads through MiXCR, listing each CDR3 protein once. Of approximately 130,000 distinct CDR3 sequences in the sample, 7% to 9.5% are singletons; the top ten hold over 9.5%. The sample taken for sequencing was PBMCs. V is TRBV19 and J is TRBJ2-2; TRBD1 matches 9 bases. The source of this sequence is a human donor in good health (CMV status not recorded). Some clones in this sample may be carry-over from other donors' samples. The CDR3 sequence is CASSITGGIGGELFF. In DNA, the CDR3 is TGTGCCAGTAGTATAACAGGGGGCATTGGCGGGGAGCTGTTTTTT.